The 7 T cell receptor beta chains below come from one sample, sequenced in a study of control samples from healthy donors and cancer patients. Assay: immunoSEQ multiplex PCR; the TCRdb copy retains only in-frame clones and omits some. Of around 170,000 clones in the sample, just over 90% were seen once. The sample consisted of blood. The receptor set was obtained from a man younger than 45 in good health.

This chain links TRBV30 with TRBJ1-5, with D hard to call. CDR1 is GTSNPN, CDR2 SVGIG, per germline (reference sequence). V was pared by 0 bases and J by 4 bases, with 13 bases between. The CDR3 spans 15 residues. CDR3 protein: CAWSVGAKINQPQHF. CDR3 coding DNA: TGTGCCTGGAGTGTAGGAGCCAAGATAAATCAGCCCCAGCATTTT.

V gene TRBV12-3 or TRBV12-4 combines with J gene TRBJ1-1; possibly TRBD1 for D (6 bases). Trimming removed 5 bases from V and 11 bases from J, with 12 bases in between. The CDR3 has 11 amino acids. The CDR3 DNA follows: TGTGCCAGCAGTACCCCTGGGGGCGCTTTCTTT. It codes for CASSTPGGAFF.

This sequence joins TRBV7-6 and TRBJ2-3; D tentatively fits TRBD1 or TRBD2 (6 bases each). The CDR3 consists of 17 residues. Germline CDR1 is SGHVS and CDR2 is FNYEAQ. V was shortened by 3 bases and J by 0 bases, with 16 bases between the two germline ends. Written as DNA, the CDR3 is TGTGCCAGCAGCTTCGTCGGGGGCGTTGATAGCACAGATACGCAGTATTTT. Its translation: CASSFVGGVDSTDTQYF.

V gene TRBV3-1 (or the pseudogene TRBV3-2) combines with J gene TRBJ1-1; maybe TRBD1 (5 bases). Germline V gene lookup returns CDR1 LGHDT and CDR2 YNNKEL (reference sequence). V shed 1 base and J shed 8 bases, with 11 bases lying between them. The CDR3 loop spans 13 amino acids. CDR3 region: CASSQGWGREAFF. Written as DNA, the CDR3 is TGTGCCAGCAGCCAAGGGTGGGGGAGGGAAGCTTTCTTT.

This chain joins TRBV30 and TRBJ1-1; D is perhaps TRBD1 (6 bases). V lost 5 bases and J lost 5, with 15 bases in between. Germline V lookup: CDR1 GTSNPN, CDR2 SVGIG (reference sequence). CDR3 length equals 13 residues. The CDR3, as DNA: TGTGCCTGGGGACCGGGGGCGGAAACTGAAGCTTTCTTT. The encoded protein is CAWGPGAETEAFF.

This rearrangement joins TRBV7-2 to TRBJ1-3; 8 positions agree with TRBD1. Germline V gives CDR1 SGHTA, CDR2 FQGNSA. J lost 0 bases, V lost 3 bases, and 7 bases had no gene match. The CDR3 runs 17 residues. CDR3 DNA sequence: TGTGCCAGCAGCTTTGACCAGGGGGCATTCTCTGGAAACACCATATATTTT. Translated, it gives CASSFDQGAFSGNTIYF.

The genes are TRBV2 and TRBJ2-2; D remains ambiguous. With 7 bases removed from V and 7 bases from J, the gap between germline ends came to 10 bases. Germline V lookup: CDR1 SNHLY, CDR2 FYNNEI. The CDR3 has 12 amino acids. The chain's CDR3 is CASKVEGGELFF. The CDR3 DNA is TGTGCCAGCAAAGTGGAAGGCGGGGAGCTGTTTTTT.